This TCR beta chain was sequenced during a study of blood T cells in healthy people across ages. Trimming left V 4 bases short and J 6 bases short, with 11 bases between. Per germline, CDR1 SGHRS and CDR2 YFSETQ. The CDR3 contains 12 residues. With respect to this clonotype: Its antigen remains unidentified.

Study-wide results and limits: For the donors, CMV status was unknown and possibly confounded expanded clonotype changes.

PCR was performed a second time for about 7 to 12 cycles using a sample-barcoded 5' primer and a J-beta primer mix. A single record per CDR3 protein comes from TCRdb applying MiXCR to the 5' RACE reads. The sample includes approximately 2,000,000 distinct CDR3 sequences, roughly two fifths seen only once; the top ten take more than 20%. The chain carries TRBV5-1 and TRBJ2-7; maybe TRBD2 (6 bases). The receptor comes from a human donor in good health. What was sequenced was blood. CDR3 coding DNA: TGCGCCAGCAGCCCTGGGACTGTCGAGCAGTACTTC. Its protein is CASSPGTVEQYF.